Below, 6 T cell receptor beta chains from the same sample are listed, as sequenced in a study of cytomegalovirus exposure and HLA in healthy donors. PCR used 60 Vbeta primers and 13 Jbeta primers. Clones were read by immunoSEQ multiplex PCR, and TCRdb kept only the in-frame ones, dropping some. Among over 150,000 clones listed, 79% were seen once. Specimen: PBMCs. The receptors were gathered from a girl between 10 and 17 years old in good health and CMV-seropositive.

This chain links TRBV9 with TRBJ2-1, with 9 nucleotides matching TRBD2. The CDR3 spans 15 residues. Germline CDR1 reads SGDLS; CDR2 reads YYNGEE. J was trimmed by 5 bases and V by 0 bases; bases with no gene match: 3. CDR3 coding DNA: TGTGCCAGCAGCGTAGGCGGGGGGGCCCACAATGAGCAGTTCTTC. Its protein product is CASSVGGGAHNEQFF. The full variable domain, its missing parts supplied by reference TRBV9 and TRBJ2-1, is DSGVTQTPKHLITATGQRVTLRCSPRSGDLSVYWYQQSLDQGLQFLIQYYNGEERAKGNILERFSAQQFPDLHSELNLSSLELGDSALYFCASSVGGGAHNEQFFGPGTRLTVL.

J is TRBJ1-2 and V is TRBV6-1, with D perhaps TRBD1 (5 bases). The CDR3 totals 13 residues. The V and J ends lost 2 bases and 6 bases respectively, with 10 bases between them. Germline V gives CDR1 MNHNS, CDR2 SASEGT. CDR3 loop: CASSERQGHGYTF. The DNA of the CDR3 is TGTGCCAGCAGTGAAAGGCAGGGTCATGGCTACACCTTC.

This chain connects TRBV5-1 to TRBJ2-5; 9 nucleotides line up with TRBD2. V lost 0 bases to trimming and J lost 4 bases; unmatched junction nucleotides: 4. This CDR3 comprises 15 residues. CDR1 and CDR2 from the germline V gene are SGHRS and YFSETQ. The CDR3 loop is CASSLAGTSLETQYF. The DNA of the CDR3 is TGCGCCAGCAGCTTGGCCGGGACTAGCCTAGAGACCCAGTACTTC.

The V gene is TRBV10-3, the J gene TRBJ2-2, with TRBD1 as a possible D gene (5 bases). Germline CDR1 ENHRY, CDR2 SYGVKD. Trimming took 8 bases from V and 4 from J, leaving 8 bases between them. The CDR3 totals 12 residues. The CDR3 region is CAIGQGTGELFF. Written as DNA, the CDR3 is TGTGCCATCGGGCAGGGCACCGGGGAGCTGTTTTTT.

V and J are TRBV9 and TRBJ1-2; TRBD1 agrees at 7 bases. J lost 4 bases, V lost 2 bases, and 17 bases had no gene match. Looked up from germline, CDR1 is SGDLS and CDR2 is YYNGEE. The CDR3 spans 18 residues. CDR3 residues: CASSVSGQRTGGFYGYTF. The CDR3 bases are TGTGCCAGCAGCGTTAGTGGCCAAAGGACAGGAGGGTTCTATGGCTACACCTTC.

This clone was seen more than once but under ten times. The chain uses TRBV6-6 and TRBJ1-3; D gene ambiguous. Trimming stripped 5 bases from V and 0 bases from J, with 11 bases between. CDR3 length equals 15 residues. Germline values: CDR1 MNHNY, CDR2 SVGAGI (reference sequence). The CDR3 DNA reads TGTGCCAGCAGTCCCCTAGGCTTCTCTGGAAACACCATATATTTT. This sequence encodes CASSPLGFSGNTIYF.